The T cell receptor beta chain described here comes from a study of blood T cell repertoires in COVID-19. The length of the CDR3 is 13 residues. V shed 6 bases and J shed 0 bases, with 9 bases lying between them. Germline-derived CDR1 and CDR2 are SGHRS and YFSETQ. TCRdb keeps only in-frame clones here, not all; method: immunoSEQ multiplex PCR. The data show approximately 76,000 clones, 75% to 90% seen once. Sequenced sample: peripheral blood. V gene TRBV5-1 combines with J gene TRBJ1-1, with D perhaps TRBD1 (6 bases). The sequence was obtained from a woman of 80 years or more with active or convalescent COVID-19. CDR3: CASNRDMNTEAFF. The CDR3 bases are TGCGCCAGCAACAGGGATATGAACACTGAAGCTTTCTTT.